These 32 T cell receptor beta chains came from one sample sequenced in a study of tumor-infiltrating lymphocytes in localized non-small cell lung cancer. Sequencing used immunoSEQ multiplex PCR; TCRdb keeps in-frame clones, though not all of them. Of about 15,000 clones detected, roughly 70% appear once; the ten largest clones hold about 9.1%. The source material was lung tumor tissue. These receptors all stem from a human donor with non-small cell lung cancer.

V usage is TRBV30 and J usage is TRBJ2-1; tentatively, D is TRBD2 (6 bases). V shed 0 bases and J shed 4 bases, with 16 bases lying between them. Germline CDR1 and CDR2: GTSNPN and SVGIG (reference sequence). CDR3 length: 16 amino acids. This chain's CDR3 is CAWSVTGSGPYNEQFF. The DNA for the CDR3 is TGTGCCTGGAGTGTCACCGGTAGCGGTCCTTACAATGAGCAGTTCTTC.

The V and J genes are TRBV5-1 and TRBJ2-5; TRBD1 might be the D (6 bases). The length of the CDR3 is 13 residues. CDR1 is SGHRS and CDR2 is YFSETQ in the germline V gene. V lost 5 bases and J 7 bases, leaving 15 bases between the germline ends. CDR3 residues: CASRLGHWGTQYF. DNA for the CDR3: TGCGCCAGCAGACTGGGACATTGGGGGACCCAGTACTTC.

The genes are TRBV9 and TRBJ2-7; no reliable D call. The CDR3 totals 14 residues. V lost 0 bases and J lost 5, with 12 bases in between. Germline CDR1 and CDR2: SGDLS and YYNGEE. CDR3 in DNA: TGTGCCAGCAGCGTAGACACTCGGGTCCACGAGCAGTACTTC. It translates to CASSVDTRVHEQYF. Complete variable domain (other parts from reference TRBV9 and TRBJ2-7): DSGVTQTPKHLITATGQRVTLRCSPRSGDLSVYWYQQSLDQGLQFLIQYYNGEERAKGNILERFSAQQFPDLHSELNLSSLELGDSALYFCASSVDTRVHEQYFGPGTRLTVT.

The rearrangement joins TRBV2 to TRBJ2-5, with TRBD2 as a possible D gene (6 bases). The CDR3 extends over 15 amino acids. CDR1 and CDR2 (germline): SNHLY, FYNNEI. Trimming cost V 4 bases and J 0 bases, with 12 bases left between them. The CDR3 is CASSGAGGYQETQYF. CDR3 sequence (DNA): TGTGCCAGCAGTGGCGCTGGGGGGTACCAAGAGACCCAGTACTTC.

This clone came up a few times. This sequence joins TRBV2 and TRBJ2-1; 8 bases are a match to TRBD2. From germline, CDR1 is SNHLY and CDR2 FYNNEI. V shed 4 bases and J 6 bases; nucleotides not matched to a gene: 5. The CDR3 contains 14 residues. The CDR3 coding sequence is TGTGCCAGCAGTGTTACTAGCGGCTTCAATGAGCAGTTCTTC. This encodes CASSVTSGFNEQFF.

J is TRBJ1-2 and V is TRBV30; D call uncertain. Germline CDR1 GTSNPN, CDR2 SVGIG (reference sequence). The length of the CDR3 is 10 residues. Trimming left V 2 bases short and J 5 bases short, with 3 bases between. This CDR3 is CAWSTYGYTF. The CDR3 coding sequence is TGTGCCTGGAGTACTTATGGCTACACCTTC.

CDR3 protein: CASSPPYRVSHEQYF. The CDR3, as DNA: TGTGCCAGCTCACCACCGTACAGGGTCAGTCACGAGCAGTACTTC. The chain has TRBV18 and TRBJ2-7; perhaps TRBD1 as D (6 bases). The CDR3 is 15 amino acids. V lost 0 bases, J lost 5 bases, and 14 bases lay in between. From germline, CDR1 is KGHSH and CDR2 LQKENI. Using reference TRBV18 and TRBJ2-7 for the parts outside the CDR3, the full variable domain is NAGVMQNPRHLVRRRGQEARLRCSPMKGHSHVYWYRQLPEEGLKFMVYLQKENIIDESGMPKERFSAEFPKEGPSILRIQQVVRGDSAAYFCASSPPYRVSHEQYFGPGTRLTVT.

This clone was seen a single time. The chain recombines TRBV14 with TRBJ2-7, with D perhaps matching TRBD1 (5 bases). With 4 bases removed from V and 7 bases from J, the gap between germline ends came to 23 bases. Germline V lookup: CDR1 SGHDN, CDR2 FVKESK. CDR3 size: 16 residues. The CDR3: CASSPQGSGLLGEQYF. DNA of the CDR3: TGTGCCAGCAGCCCTCAGGGCTCAGGGCTCCTGGGGGAGCAGTACTTC.

The chain is built from TRBV10-2 and TRBJ2-5; 7 bases are a match to TRBD2. The CDR3 spans 12 residues. CDR1 WSHSY and CDR2 SAAADI come from the germline V gene. V trimming: 0 bases; J trimming: 9 bases; junction bases outside the gene matches: 1. Here the CDR3 DNA reads TGCGCCAGCAGTGAGTCCACTAGCGCCCAGTACTTC. Translation: CASSESTSAQYF.

The rearrangement links TRBV19 to TRBJ2-1, with D perhaps matching TRBD1 (5 bases). V was clipped by 7 bases and J by 7 bases, with 17 bases between them. The CDR3 has 14 amino acids. Germline V gives CDR1 LNHDA, CDR2 SQIVND (reference sequence). The CDR3 loop is CASKGLGQGNEQFF. DNA for the CDR3: TGTGCCAGTAAGGGTCTCGGTCAGGGTAATGAGCAGTTCTTC.

The chain is built from TRBV5-1 and TRBJ2-2; D tentatively reads TRBD1 or TRBD2 (5 bases each). V lost 4 bases and J lost 0, with 13 bases in between. Per the germline V gene, CDR1 is SGHRS and CDR2 is YFSETQ. The CDR3 is 16 amino acids. The CDR3 loop reads CASSQWDRANTGELFF. CDR3 nucleotides: TGCGCCAGCAGCCAATGGGACCGCGCGAACACCGGGGAGCTGTTTTTT.

This sequence joins TRBV6-1 and TRBJ2-2; 7 bases line up with TRBD1. V lost 2 bases, J lost 0 bases, and 9 bases stayed unmatched. Germline V gives CDR1 MNHNS, CDR2 SASEGT. The CDR3 totals 18 residues. The CDR3 sequence: CASSERGQPVPNTGELFF. In DNA, the CDR3 is TGTGCCAGCAGTGAAAGGGGACAGCCGGTACCGAACACCGGGGAGCTGTTTTTT.

The chain recombines TRBV18 with TRBJ2-1, with TRBD2 matching over 8 bases. Germline CDR1 KGHSH, CDR2 LQKENI. The CDR3 length is 13 residues. V trimming: 6 bases; J trimming: 9 bases; junction bases outside the gene matches: 7. The CDR3 protein is CASSGTRTGEQFF. The CDR3, as DNA: TGTGCCAGCTCTGGGACTAGGACCGGTGAGCAGTTCTTC.

The chain links TRBV9 to TRBJ2-7, with 8 bases that match TRBD1. This CDR3 has 16 amino acids. Germline assignment: CDR1 SGDLS and CDR2 YYNGEE. With 4 bases clipped from V and 2 bases from J, the junction kept 11 bases outside the gene matches. In nucleotides, the CDR3 is TGTGCCAGCAGCAGTAGACCTAGACAGGGGACCTACGAGCAGTACTTC. Translation: CASSSRPRQGTYEQYF.

In nucleotides, the CDR3 is TGTGCCAGCAGCGTAGATCAGGGAGGTAAAGCATTTTCCTACGAGCAGTACTTC. It encodes CASSVDQGGKAFSYEQYF. V usage is TRBV9 and J usage is TRBJ2-7, with D perhaps matching TRBD2 (6 bases). The CDR3 extends over 18 amino acids. The V end was cut by 0 bases, the J end by 1 base, with 20 bases between. From germline, CDR1 is SGDLS and CDR2 YYNGEE.

CDR3 protein: CASEYGTGRTDTQYF. DNA for the CDR3: TGCGCCAGCGAATACGGGACAGGGAGGACAGATACGCAGTATTTT. This chain links TRBV23-1 with TRBJ2-3; TRBD1 aligns across 9 bases. TRBV23-1 is recorded as an ORF, its role being uncertain. Trimming took 8 bases from V and 3 from J; bases not matched to a gene: 9. The CDR3 is 15 residues long.

The chain carries TRBV30 and TRBJ1-2; D not resolved. The CDR3 totals 14 residues. The ends were cut back, 4 bases at V and 1 base at J, with 13 bases in the middle. CDR1 GTSNPN and CDR2 SVGIG come from the germline V gene (reference sequence). The CDR3 protein is CAWIAADLNYGYTF. Here the CDR3 DNA reads TGTGCCTGGATAGCGGCAGACCTTAACTATGGCTACACCTTC.

J is TRBJ1-1 and V is TRBV5-1, with D maybe TRBD1 (6 bases). From germline, CDR1 is SGHRS and CDR2 YFSETQ. Between the trimmed V and J ends, which lost 4 bases and 0 bases, there was a span of 16 bases. This CDR3 comprises 16 residues. CDR3 sequence reads: CASSAIGGRMNTEAFF. The CDR3 nucleotides read TGCGCCAGCAGCGCCATAGGGGGACGAATGAACACTGAAGCTTTCTTT.

The chain joins TRBV18 to TRBJ2-4; 11 bases agree with TRBD1. Germline CDR1 reads KGHSH; CDR2 reads LQKENI. The CDR3 extends over 14 amino acids. J lost 12 bases, V lost 3 bases, and 7 bases had no gene match. CDR3 sequence reads: CASSPGTGGYHQYF. In DNA form, the CDR3 reads TGTGCCAGCTCACCTGGGACAGGGGGTTATCATCAGTACTTC.

The V and J genes are TRBV7-9 and TRBJ2-5; 11 bases match TRBD2. The CDR3 covers 14 residues. V was pared by 5 bases and J by 11 bases, with 10 bases of the junction left unmatched. Germline CDR1 and CDR2: SEHNR and FQNEAQ (reference sequence). The chain's CDR3 is CASSTGTSGTPQYF. The CDR3, as DNA: TGTGCCAGCAGCACCGGGACTAGCGGCACTCCGCAGTACTTC.

This clone is a singleton in its sample. J is TRBJ1-2 and V is TRBV15; possibly TRBD1 for D (5 bases). The germline gives CDR1 LNHNV, CDR2 YYDKDF (reference sequence). The CDR3 totals 13 residues. V lost 1 base, J lost 7 bases, and 10 bases lay in between. This chain's CDR3 is CATSRVGVGGYTF. The CDR3 coding sequence is TGTGCCACCAGCAGAGTAGGGGTGGGTGGCTACACCTTC.

In this sample, this clone turned up a few times. This sequence joins TRBV7-3 and TRBJ2-5; no definite D call. V lost 2 bases and J lost 6, with 22 bases in between. Germline V gene sequence: CDR1 SGHTA, CDR2 FQGTGA. The CDR3 length is 17 residues. The CDR3 protein is CASSLPPPIPPPKTQYF. In nucleotides, the CDR3 is TGTGCCAGCAGCTTACCTCCTCCGATACCCCCACCGAAGACCCAGTACTTC. The full variable domain, its missing parts supplied by reference TRBV7-3 and TRBJ2-5, is GAGVSQTPSNKVTEKGKYVELRCDPISGHTALYWYRQSLGQGPEFLIYFQGTGAADDSGLPNDRFFAVRPEGSVSTLKIQRTERGDSAVYLCASSLPPPIPPPKTQYFGPGTRLLVL.

This chain connects TRBV27 to TRBJ2-7; TRBD1 aligns across 8 bases. The CDR3 is 13 amino acids. V shed 6 bases and J 2 bases; nucleotides not matched to a gene: 3. Germline CDR1 MNHEY, CDR2 SMNVEV (reference sequence). The DNA of the CDR3 is TGTGCCAGCAGGGACAGGGCCACCTACGAGCAGTACTTC. It yields the protein CASRDRATYEQYF.

Only a few counts were recorded for this clone. V and J are TRBV19 and TRBJ2-2, with 8 bases identical to TRBD2. The trim removed 6 bases at V and 6 bases at J, leaving 6 bases unmatched. Germline CDR1 LNHDA, CDR2 SQIVND (reference sequence). The CDR3 runs to 14 residues. The DNA of the CDR3 is TGTGCCAGTAGCCTCGGGGGGGGACCCGGGGAGCTGTTTTTT. It yields the protein CASSLGGGPGELFF.

This clone occurred a few times. The chain carries TRBV7-8 and TRBJ2-3; TRBD2 agrees at 8 bases. The length of the CDR3 is 15 residues. J lost 6 bases, V lost 1 base, and 6 bases had no gene match. The germline gives CDR1 SGHVS, CDR2 FQNEAQ. CDR3 amino acids: CASSLGPGGRDTQYF. CDR3 nucleotides: TGTGCCAGCAGCTTAGGACCGGGGGGGCGGGATACGCAGTATTTT.

The sample holds a few counts of this clone. The genes are TRBV9 and TRBJ2-3; 7 bases match TRBD2. Per the germline V gene, CDR1 is SGDLS and CDR2 is YYNGEE. The CDR3 is 14 amino acids. The ends lost 0 bases at V and 3 bases at J; junction bases unmatched: 1. CDR3: CASSVGTSTDTQYF. In DNA, the CDR3 is TGTGCCAGCAGCGTAGGGACTAGTACAGATACGCAGTATTTT.

The chain has TRBV5-1 and TRBJ1-2; D gene uncertain. This CDR3 contains 14 residues. With 4 bases removed from V and 8 bases from J, the gap between germline ends came to 18 bases. In germline, CDR1 is SGHRS, CDR2 YFSETQ. CDR3 in DNA: TGCGCCAGCAGCCTTACCTCTGCCCGTTCCGGCTACACCTTC. Translating it yields CASSLTSARSGYTF.

This chain joins TRBV10-3 and TRBJ2-5; no clear D. The tail of the sequence fits TRBJ2-7 better, so the J call may be wrong. Germline CDR1 and CDR2: ENHRY and SYGVKD. The CDR3 runs 14 residues. The CDR3 region is CAISDLPQTYEQYF. In nucleotides, the CDR3 is TGTGCCATCAGTGACCTTCCGCAGACCTACGAGCAGTACTTC.

The chain employs TRBV6-1 and TRBJ2-1; D might be TRBD2 (7 bases). CDR1 MNHNS and CDR2 SASEGT come from the germline V gene. Between the trimmed V and J ends, which lost 2 bases and 4 bases, there was a span of 12 bases. The CDR3 extends over 15 amino acids. The CDR3 region has the DNA TGTGCCAGCAGTGAAACGGGGGGCGGGTACAATGAGCAGTTCTTC. It yields the protein CASSETGGGYNEQFF.

This chain joins TRBV7-9 and TRBJ1-6; a possible D gene is TRBD1 (5 bases). In germline, CDR1 is SEHNR, CDR2 FQNEAQ (reference sequence). Between the trimmed V and J ends, which lost 4 bases and 7 bases, there was a span of 23 bases. The CDR3 length is 18 residues. The CDR3 is CASSSRKAGRGRNSPLHF. The CDR3 region has the DNA TGTGCCAGCAGCTCTAGGAAGGCCGGTAGGGGTAGAAATTCACCCCTCCACTTT. The full variable domain, in which reference TRBV7-9 and TRBJ1-6 provide the parts outside the CDR3, is DTGVSQNPRHKITKRGQNVTFRCDPISEHNRLYWYRQTLGQGPEFLTYFQNEAQLEKSRLLSDRFSAERPKGSFSTLEIQRTEQGDSAMYLCASSSRKAGRGRNSPLHFGNGTRLTVT.

The chain employs TRBV18 and TRBJ2-7; no clear D. The CDR3 is 14 amino acids. The V gene lost 2 bases and the J gene lost 0 bases, with 8 bases spanning the gap. Germline CDR1 reads KGHSH; CDR2 reads LQKENI. The CDR3 loop reads CASSPDLSSYEQYF. In DNA form, the CDR3 reads TGTGCCAGCTCACCAGACTTGAGCTCCTACGAGCAGTACTTC.

In its sample, this clone was seen once. The chain uses TRBV30 and TRBJ1-6; no reliable D call. V was clipped by 3 bases and J by 8 bases, with 11 bases between them. This CDR3 is built from 13 residues. Germline CDR1 GTSNPN, CDR2 SVGIG (reference sequence). The CDR3 DNA is TGTGCCTGGAGGTCAGCCTTGGATTCACCCCTCCACTTT. Translating it yields CAWRSALDSPLHF.